This T cell receptor (beta chain) was recorded in a study of long-term antiretroviral therapy in people with HIV. This CDR3 has 13 amino acids. CDR1 and CDR2 (germline): MNHEY, SMNVEV (reference sequence). V was pared by 5 bases and J by 5 bases, with 10 bases between. Run at survey level, the immunoSEQ assay was version v3.0. Sequencing had a target that covered 40,000-50,000 T-cell genomes per sample. Method: immunoSEQ multiplex PCR; TCRdb's copy keeps in-frame clones and lacks some. The sample lists tens of thousands of clones, 85% occurring once. Sequences were derived from unsorted PBMCs, sampled 2.3 years after starting antiretroviral therapy. The chain uses TRBV27 and TRBJ2-1; D gene uncertain. The sequence was collected from a middle-aged man with HIV. As DNA, the CDR3 is TGTGCCAGCAGTGCCAACAGAGACAATGAGCAGTTCTTC. As protein: CASSANRDNEQFF.